Listed below are T cell receptor beta chains from one sample, sequenced in a study of cytomegalovirus exposure and HLA in healthy donors. Sequencing was performed with immunoSEQ multiplex PCR; in TCRdb, only in-frame clones are kept and a portion is missing. This table holds under 200,000 clones, roughly 84% found once. What was sequenced was PBMCs. These receptors were collected from a man younger than 45 in good health and CMV-seronegative. Both conserved end residues are part of each CDR3. D genes are given only for firm matches. Size tells how often a clone was seen (once, few, many) or the class of an expanded clone, and some rows leave it out.

clone size: -; J gene: TRBJ2-5; D gene: TRBD2; V gene: TRBV23-1; CDR3 protein: CASSQSIQPGGRTQYF; CDR3 DNA: TGCGCCAGCAGTCAATCGATCCAGCCGGGGGGACGGACCCAGTACTTC
clone size: -; J gene: TRBJ2-3; D gene: TRBD2; V gene: TRBV4-1; CDR3 protein: CASSHPSGGGADTQYF; CDR3 DNA: TGCGCCAGCAGCCATCCTAGCGGGGGGGGCGCAGATACGCAGTATTTT
clone size: -; J gene: TRBJ1-2; D gene: -; V gene: TRBV28; CDR3 protein: CASSLNSLAYTF; CDR3 DNA: TGTGCCAGCAGTTTGAACAGTCTGGCCTACACCTTC
clone size: once; J gene: TRBJ2-2; D gene: -; V gene: TRBV29-1; CDR3 protein: CSVEDSSQTNTGELFF; CDR3 DNA: TGCAGCGTTGAAGATAGTAGTCAGACTAACACCGGGGAGCTGTTTTTT
clone size: -; J gene: TRBJ2-5; D gene: -; V gene: TRBV19; CDR3 protein: CASSIQGQTGQETQYF; CDR3 DNA: TGTGCCAGTAGTATCCAGGGCCAGACGGGCCAAGAGACCCAGTACTTC
clone size: -; J gene: TRBJ2-3; D gene: -; V gene: TRBV5-1; CDR3 protein: CASSLASRTDTQYF; CDR3 DNA: TGCGCCAGCAGCTTGGCCTCGAGGACAGATACGCAGTATTTT
clone size: -; J gene: TRBJ2-3; D gene: TRBD1; V gene: TRBV10-1; CDR3 protein: CASSRTGHRETSTDTQYF; CDR3 DNA: TGCGCCAGCAGTAGGACAGGCCACAGAGAAACTAGCACAGATACGCAGTATTTT
clone size: -; J gene: TRBJ1-1; D gene: -; V gene: TRBV10-1; CDR3 protein: CASSENMNTEAFF; CDR3 DNA: TGCGCCAGCAGTGAAAATATGAACACTGAAGCTTTCTTT
clone size: -; J gene: TRBJ2-7; D gene: -; V gene: TRBV7-9; CDR3 protein: CASTSLMGGDRFFEQYF; CDR3 DNA: TGTGCCAGCACCTCCCTCATGGGGGGGGACAGGTTCTTCGAGCAGTACTTC
clone size: -; J gene: TRBJ1-2; D gene: -; V gene: TRBV21-1; CDR3 protein: CASSAGTPNYGYTF; CDR3 DNA: TGTGCCAGCAGCGCGGGGACTCCTAACTATGGCTACACCTTC
clone size: -; J gene: TRBJ2-7; D gene: TRBD1; V gene: TRBV7-2; CDR3 protein: CASSSAGTGSYEQYF; CDR3 DNA: TGTGCCAGCAGCTCTGCCGGGACAGGGTCCTACGAGCAGTACTTC
clone size: -; J gene: TRBJ1-5; D gene: -; V gene: TRBV28; CDR3 protein: CASSLEGNNQPQHF; CDR3 DNA: TGTGCCAGCAGTTTGGAGGGGAACAATCAGCCCCAGCATTTT
clone size: -; J gene: TRBJ2-3; D gene: -; V gene: TRBV11-2; CDR3 protein: CASRDLRGRKDTDTQYF; CDR3 DNA: TGTGCCAGCAGAGACCTCAGGGGACGAAAGGACACAGATACGCAGTATTTT
clone size: -; J gene: TRBJ2-5; D gene: TRBD2; V gene: TRBV29-1; CDR3 protein: CSVAPGRGQETQYF; CDR3 DNA: TGCAGCGTTGCCCCGGGGCGGGGGCAAGAGACCCAGTACTTC
clone size: -; J gene: TRBJ2-7; D gene: TRBD1; V gene: TRBV2; CDR3 protein: CASIRDRNYEQYF; CDR3 DNA: TGTGCCAGCATCCGGGACAGGAACTACGAGCAGTACTTC
clone size: few; J gene: TRBJ1-1; D gene: TRBD1; V gene: TRBV19; CDR3 protein: CASSIRGQENTEAFF; CDR3 DNA: TGTGCCAGTAGTATCAGGGGGCAAGAGAACACTGAAGCTTTCTTT
clone size: -; J gene: TRBJ2-2; D gene: TRBD2; V gene: TRBV10-1; CDR3 protein: CASSEGDYFTGELFF; CDR3 DNA: TGCGCCAGCAGTGAAGGGGACTACTTTACCGGGGAGCTGTTTTTT
clone size: -; J gene: TRBJ2-1; D gene: TRBD2; V gene: TRBV11-3; CDR3 protein: CASSLAGGYNEQFF; CDR3 DNA: TGTGCCAGCAGTCTAGCGGGAGGATACAATGAGCAGTTCTTC
clone size: -; J gene: TRBJ2-7; D gene: -; V gene: TRBV6-5; CDR3 protein: CASSYTVAGSSYEQYF; CDR3 DNA: TGTGCCAGCAGTTATACAGTGGCGGGGAGCTCCTACGAGCAGTACTTC
clone size: -; J gene: TRBJ1-6; D gene: TRBD1; V gene: TRBV4-1; CDR3 protein: CASSQDPTEDRSPLHF; CDR3 DNA: TGCGCCAGCAGCCAAGACCCGACAGAGGACAGGTCACCCCTCCACTTT
clone size: few; J gene: TRBJ2-5; D gene: TRBD2; V gene: TRBV5-1; CDR3 protein: CASSQAGVLETQYF; CDR3 DNA: TGCGCCAGCAGCCAAGCGGGAGTTTTAGAGACCCAGTACTTC
clone size: -; J gene: TRBJ2-1; D gene: -; V gene: TRBV2; CDR3 protein: CASSEVPGLNEQFF; CDR3 DNA: TGTGCCAGCAGTGAAGTTCCCGGACTAAATGAGCAGTTCTTC
clone size: once; J gene: TRBJ1-2; D gene: -; V gene: TRBV18; CDR3 protein: CASSPAATDSNYGYTF; CDR3 DNA: TGTGCCAGCTCACCTGCCGCGACAGATTCTAACTATGGCTACACCTTC
clone size: -; J gene: TRBJ2-1; D gene: -; V gene: TRBV5-6; CDR3 protein: CASSPDFDEQFF; CDR3 DNA: TGTGCCAGCAGCCCAGACTTCGATGAGCAGTTCTTC
clone size: once; J gene: TRBJ2-5; D gene: -; V gene: TRBV7-9; CDR3 protein: CASSLDLRGGGETQYF; CDR3 DNA: TGTGCCAGCAGCTTAGACCTGAGGGGGGGAGGAGAGACCCAGTACTTC
clone size: -; J gene: TRBJ1-1; D gene: TRBD1; V gene: TRBV28; CDR3 protein: CASSLRHLGQGVFSEAFF; CDR3 DNA: TGTGCCAGCAGTTTACGACACCTCGGACAGGGGGTCTTCTCTGAAGCTTTCTTT
clone size: -; J gene: TRBJ1-1; D gene: -; V gene: TRBV10-3; CDR3 protein: CAIVIQFLHTEAFF; CDR3 DNA: TGTGCCATCGTTATCCAGTTTCTGCACACTGAAGCTTTCTTT
clone size: -; J gene: TRBJ1-1; D gene: -; V gene: TRBV29-1; CDR3 protein: CSVEPPGNTEAFF; CDR3 DNA: TGCAGCGTTGAACCCCCCGGGAACACTGAAGCTTTCTTT
clone size: -; J gene: TRBJ2-3; D gene: TRBD2; V gene: TRBV6-1; CDR3 protein: CASSELTSGGTDTQYF; CDR3 DNA: TGTGCCAGCAGTGAACTGACTAGCGGGGGGACGGATACGCAGTATTTT
clone size: -; J gene: TRBJ2-5; D gene: TRBD1; V gene: TRBV5-1; CDR3 protein: CASSPGQGTTQYF; CDR3 DNA: TGCGCCAGCAGCCCGGGACAGGGGACAACCCAGTACTTC
clone size: -; J gene: TRBJ2-7; D gene: -; V gene: TRBV4-3; CDR3 protein: CASTKDRSQSYEQYF; CDR3 DNA: TGCGCCAGCACCAAAGATCGTTCCCAGTCCTACGAGCAGTACTTC